This passage covers 8 T cell receptor beta chains from one sample sequenced in a study of T cell responses to AZD1222 COVID-19 vaccine. This table comes from immunoSEQ multiplex PCR, and its TCRdb copy is limited to in-frame clones, with some not included. The table includes around 120,000 clones, 88% detected once. Sequencing was performed on peripheral blood, taken 28 days after the second AZD1222 dose. These receptors were obtained from an adult who received the AZD1222 COVID-19 vaccine.

This clone was counted a few times. J is TRBJ2-4 and V is TRBV20-1; D gene unclear. Germline V lookup: CDR1 DFQATT, CDR2 SNEGSKA (reference sequence). The CDR3 is made up of 11 amino acids. The germline V and J ends were trimmed by 3 bases and 2 bases, with 2 bases remaining between them. The CDR3 spells CSARPKNIQYF. The CDR3, as DNA: TGCAGTGCTAGGCCCAAAAACATTCAGTACTTC.

V and J are TRBV5-4 and TRBJ1-1; possibly TRBD1 for D (5 bases). The CDR3 covers 14 residues. Germline loops: CDR1 SGHNT, CDR2 YYREEE (reference sequence). V was cut by 4 bases and J by 0 bases, with 10 bases left in between. The CDR3 sequence: CASSLGVLNTEAFF. As DNA, the CDR3 is TGTGCCAGCAGCCTAGGGGTTTTGAACACTGAAGCTTTCTTT.

This chain connects TRBV6-2 or TRBV6-3 to TRBJ1-2; no clear D. This CDR3 spans 15 amino acids. The V gene's germline CDR1 is MNHEY and CDR2 SVGEGT. The ends were cut back, 0 bases at V and 0 bases at J, with 8 bases in the middle. CDR3 amino acids: CASSYSTPTNYGYTF. CDR3 coding DNA: TGTGCCAGCAGTTACTCGACACCAACTAACTATGGCTACACCTTC.

With regard to this clone: The junction and the germline gene differ at one end; a read error may be behind it. The chain employs TRBV20-1 and TRBJ1-1; no reliable D call. The CDR3 is 11 residues long. CDR1 and CDR2 from the germline V gene are DFQATT and SNEGSKA (reference sequence). The CDR3 spells CSARVTYEAFF. The DNA of the CDR3 is TGCAGCGCTAGAGTGACGTATGAAGCTTTCTTT.

To note about this clone: One end of the junction is discordant with germline, which a read error may explain. V gene TRBV7-7 combines with J gene TRBJ2-1; 7 bases are shared with TRBD2. The CDR3 runs 15 residues. From germline, CDR1 is SSHAT and CDR2 FNYEAQ (reference sequence). The DNA for the CDR3 is TGTGCTAGCAGCGGGACGGGTGGCAGGTATAATGAGCAGTTCTTC. Translated: CASSGTGGRYNEQFF. Full variable domain (missing parts from reference TRBV7-7 and TRBJ2-1): GAGVSQSPRYKVTKRGQDVTLRCDPISSHATLYWYQQALGQGPEFLTYFNYEAQPDKSGLPSDRFSAERPEGSISTLTIQRTEQRDSAMYRCASSGTGGRYNEQFFGPGTRLTVL.

CDR3 region: CAISAVGSYEQYF. The CDR3 region has the DNA TGTGCCATCAGTGCGGTGGGTTCCTACGAGCAGTACTTC. The V and J genes are TRBV10-3 and TRBJ2-7; D gene uncertain. The V gene lost 4 bases and the J gene lost 1 base, with 8 bases spanning the gap. Germline V gene data show CDR1 as ENHRY and CDR2 as SYGVKD. The CDR3 runs 13 residues.

This chain links TRBV5-6 with TRBJ2-2, with D uncertain. The CDR3 totals 14 residues. Trimming left V 0 bases short and J 4 bases short, with 7 bases between. Germline V CDR1 and CDR2: SGHDT, YYEEEE. The CDR3, as DNA: TGTGCCAGCAGCTTGGAGGTTCGCACCGGGGAGCTGTTTTTT. Its translation is CASSLEVRTGELFF.

This clone was counted a few times. V is TRBV7-2 and J is TRBJ2-7; 8 bases map to TRBD2. The V gene's germline CDR1 is SGHTA and CDR2 FQGNSA. The J segment lost 6 bases and the V segment lost 0 bases, leaving 10 bases of the junction unmatched. The CDR3 length is 16 residues. CDR3 nucleotides: TGTGCCAGCAGCTTAGCGGGAGGCCCCGGGGGGGGCGAGCAGTACTTC. Encoded protein: CASSLAGGPGGGEQYF.